This TCR beta chain was documented in a study of T cell repertoires in cytomegalovirus infection. Study summary: Indicated by public TCR beta signatures were CMV infection and matching HLA type.

V shed 8 bases and J shed 6 bases, with 17 bases lying between them. CDR3 length: 14 amino acids. Germline CDR1 is SGHAT and CDR2 is FQNNGV. TCRdb reanalysed the reads using MiXCR and keeps one entry per CDR3 protein. The profile shows approximately 500,000 distinct CDR3 sequences, 33% of them singletons. As regards this clonotype: Its cognate antigen is unknown.

Material: cultured PBMCs, obtained from culture after CMV antigen stimulation. V and J are TRBV11-2 and TRBJ2-1; perhaps TRBD2 as D (6 bases). This TCR derives from a human donor in good health (CMV status not recorded). Some clones in this sample may be carry-over from other donors' samples. The CDR3 here is CASLENARGNEQFF. CDR3 nucleotides: TGTGCCAGCCTAGAAAACGCGCGGGGCAATGAGCAGTTCTTC. The full variable domain, its missing parts supplied by reference TRBV11-2 and TRBJ2-1, is EAGVAQSPRYKIIEKRQSVAFWCNPISGHATLYWYQQILGQGPKLLIQFQNNGVVDDSQLPKDRFSAERLKGVDSTLKIQPAKLEDSAVYLCASLENARGNEQFFGPGTRLTVL.